The rows below give T cell receptor beta chains drawn from one sample of a study of OX40 agonist ivuxolimab in advanced cancers. Profiling relied on immunoSEQ multiplex PCR, and the TCRdb table lists in-frame clones only, not all of them. The sample has about 22,000 clones, approximately 91% seen once; the top ten hold around 49%. The sample in question was CD4+ or CD8+ T cells sorted from blood, obtained in a trial of the OX40 agonist ivuxolimab. These TCRs come from an adult with an advanced solid tumor such as melanoma, head and neck, liver or kidney cancer. CDR3s include the opening cysteine and the closing phenylalanine or tryptophan. A D gene is named only where the DNA matches it firmly. Rows give clone size only sometimes, using once, few, many, or a class for an expanded clone.

TRBD1	TRBJ1-2	TRBV7-9	-	CASSRVGQGGGYTF	TGTGCCAGCAGCAGAGTGGGACAGGGAGGCGGCTACACCTTC
TRBD1	TRBJ1-1	TRBV18	-	CASAQGLMNTEAFF	TGTGCCAGCGCACAGGGGCTCATGAACACTGAAGCTTTCTTT
TRBD2	TRBJ2-5	TRBV11-2	-	CASSLSGVETQYF	TGTGCCAGCAGCTTGAGCGGGGTAGAGACCCAGTACTTC
-	TRBJ1-2	TRBV6-6	once	CASSSGSPYGYTF	TGTGCCAGCAGTTCCGGGAGCCCATATGGCTACACCTTC
-	TRBJ1-2	TRBV15	-	CATSRDGSGDRGYTF	TGTGCCACCAGCAGAGATGGTTCCGGGGATCGTGGCTACACCTTC
-	TRBJ1-2	TRBV5-1	-	CASSSAPGLDYGYTF	TGCGCCAGCAGCTCGGCACCAGGGCTCGACTATGGCTACACCTTC
-	TRBJ1-5	TRBV19	-	CASSTDRYSNQPQHF	TGTGCCAGTAGTACGGACAGATATAGCAATCAGCCCCAGCATTTT
TRBD1	TRBJ1-3	TRBV10-2	-	CASRKFDRDGNTIYF	TGCGCCAGCAGAAAATTCGACAGGGATGGAAACACCATATATTTT
-	TRBJ1-3	TRBV9	-	CASSVGGVAGNTIYF	TGTGCCAGCAGCGTAGGAGGTGTGGCTGGAAACACCATATATTTT
-	TRBJ1-1	TRBV10-3	-	CAISNRASAEAFF	TGTGCCATCAGTAACAGGGCTTCCGCCGAAGCTTTCTTT
TRBD1	TRBJ2-7	TRBV10-2	-	CASRIASGGSGEQYF	TGCGCCAGCAGAATAGCCTCAGGGGGCTCGGGCGAGCAGTACTTC
-	TRBJ1-2	TRBV28	-	CASRPSLMANYGYTF	TGTGCCAGCAGGCCCTCATTAATGGCTAACTATGGCTACACCTTC
TRBD1	TRBJ2-3	TRBV5-6	-	CASSYQGVGTDTQYF	TGTGCCAGCAGCTATCAGGGGGTGGGCACAGATACGCAGTATTTT
-	TRBJ2-1	TRBV29-1	-	CSALHNEQFF	TGCAGCGCTCTCCACAATGAGCAGTTCTTC
TRBD1	TRBJ2-7	TRBV6-1	-	CASSEQGANEQYF	TGTGCCAGCAGTGAACAGGGGGCTAACGAGCAGTACTTC
-	TRBJ2-1	TRBV10-3	-	CAISESRGNNEQFF	TGTGCCATCAGTGAGTCGAGAGGGAACAATGAGCAGTTCTTC
TRBD2	TRBJ2-2	TRBV10-3	-	CAISDTSGRGSAGELFF	TGTGCCATCAGTGATACTAGCGGGAGGGGGAGCGCCGGGGAGCTGTTTTTT
-	TRBJ2-7	TRBV4-1	-	CASSTWDGYEQYF	TGCGCCAGCAGCACCTGGGACGGCTACGAGCAGTACTTC
-	TRBJ1-2	TRBV5-1	-	CASSSAPRDLTF	TGCGCCAGCAGCTCGGCCCCCAGGGATCTTACCTTC
TRBD1	TRBJ2-7	TRBV19	-	CASGETGPNTYEQYF	TGTGCCAGTGGGGAGACAGGGCCTAATACCTACGAGCAGTACTTC
-	TRBJ2-7	TRBV11-2	-	CASSLDPTAYEQYF	TGTGCCAGCAGCTTAGATCCGACAGCCTACGAGCAGTACTTC
-	TRBJ2-1	TRBV5-4	-	CASSLGRDGATDEQFF	TGTGCCAGCAGCCTCGGCCGGGATGGTGCCACCGACGAGCAGTTCTTC
TRBD1	TRBJ2-7	TRBV4-2	-	CASSPTGGQGIHEQYF	TGTGCCAGCAGCCCAACTGGGGGACAGGGAATCCACGAGCAGTACTTC
-	TRBJ2-3	TRBV4-3	-	CASSQSPGTDTQYF	TGCGCCAGCAGCCAATCTCCAGGCACAGATACGCAGTATTTT
TRBD2	TRBJ2-2	TRBV29-1	-	CSAKGLAGGNVNTGELFF	TGCAGCGCAAAAGGGCTAGCGGGAGGAAACGTGAACACCGGGGAGCTGTTTTTT
-	TRBJ2-7	TRBV9	-	CAPTRGTSYEQYF	TGTGCCCCGACCCGGGGGACCTCCTACGAGCAGTACTTC
-	TRBJ1-3	TRBV25-1	-	CASSKLPGWHGNTIYF	TGTGCCAGCAGTAAACTCCCCGGGTGGCACGGAAACACCATATATTTT
-	TRBJ1-6	TRBV6-5	-	CASSSGLNNSPLHF	TGTGCCAGCAGCTCGGGACTAAATAATTCACCCCTCCACTTT
-	TRBJ2-1	TRBV7-9	-	CASSPTGQPGYEQFF	TGTGCCAGCAGCCCGACTGGGCAGCCTGGGTATGAGCAGTTCTTC
-	TRBJ1-3	TRBV19	-	CASSINAGGLRNTIYF	TGTGCCAGTAGTATAAACGCTGGAGGGTTAAGAAACACCATATATTTT
-	TRBJ2-7	TRBV6-1	few	CASSEGHDGGYEQYF	TGTGCCAGCAGTGAAGGACACGACGGCGGCTACGAGCAGTACTTC
TRBD2	TRBJ2-1	TRBV10-2	-	CASSWGLAGSSYNEQFF	TGCGCCAGCAGCTGGGGACTAGCGGGGAGCTCCTACAATGAGCAGTTCTTC
-	TRBJ2-5	TRBV7-3	-	CASSVLGGSGETQYF	TGTGCCAGCAGCGTCCTCGGAGGGAGCGGGGAGACCCAGTACTTC
-	TRBJ2-3	TRBV27	-	CASSLPPYPSGTDTQYF	TGTGCCAGCAGTTTGCCGCCCTACCCCTCGGGCACAGATACGCAGTATTTT
TRBD1	TRBJ1-4	TRBV19	-	CASSGARQGVNEKLFF	TGTGCCAGTAGTGGCGCTAGACAGGGAGTGAATGAAAAACTGTTTTTT
-	TRBJ1-1	TRBV14	-	CASSPWGVGYTEAFF	TGTGCCAGCAGCCCATGGGGGGTGGGGTACACTGAAGCTTTCTTT
-	TRBJ2-3	TRBV5-5	-	CASSWWGDGTDTQYF	TGTGCCAGCAGCTGGTGGGGGGACGGCACAGATACGCAGTATTTT
-	TRBJ1-2	TRBV28	-	CASSFSPGGPPGYTF	TGTGCCAGCAGTTTTTCCCCCGGCGGTCCCCCCGGCTACACCTTC
-	TRBJ2-1	TRBV21-1	-	CASSAPGTSVHEQFF	TGTGCCAGCAGCGCCCCCGGGACTAGCGTGCATGAGCAGTTCTTC
-	TRBJ1-1	TRBV28	-	CASSLFTGGYEAFF	TGTGCCAGCAGTTTATTCACGGGGGGTTATGAAGCTTTCTTT
TRBD1	TRBJ1-5	TRBV6-6	once	CANSGTGANQPQHF	TGTGCCAACAGCGGGACAGGAGCCAATCAGCCCCAGCATTTT
TRBD1	TRBJ1-2	TRBV6-5	few	CASSRQGGDGYTF	TGTGCCAGCAGTAGACAGGGAGGAGACGGCTACACCTTC
-	TRBJ1-5	TRBV6-6	once	CASSYAWGDQPQHF	TGTGCCAGCAGTTACGCATGGGGGGATCAGCCCCAGCATTTT
TRBD2	TRBJ2-1	TRBV5-4	-	CASSFELAGGPRDNEQFF	TGTGCCAGCAGCTTTGAGCTAGCGGGAGGGCCGAGGGACAATGAGCAGTTCTTC
TRBD1	TRBJ2-5	TRBV19	-	CASSDRAQETQYF	TGTGCCAGCTCGGACAGGGCTCAAGAGACCCAGTACTTC
TRBD2	TRBJ2-7	TRBV7-9	few	CASGSGRAVSYEQYF	TGTGCCAGCGGTAGCGGGAGGGCCGTCTCCTACGAGCAGTACTTC
TRBD1	TRBJ2-7	TRBV19	-	CASSPRQGAYEQYF	TGTGCCAGTAGTCCACGACAGGGGGCCTACGAGCAGTACTTC
-	TRBJ2-4	TRBV1	-	CTSSQVAGGAKNIQYF	-
-	TRBJ2-7	TRBV27	-	CASSLWGTHEQYF	TGTGCCAGCAGTTTATGGGGGACTCACGAGCAGTACTTC
-	TRBJ1-4	TRBV7-8	-	CASSPGGQVNEKLFF	TGTGCCAGCAGCCCGGGGGGGCAGGTTAATGAAAAACTGTTTTTT
TRBD1	TRBJ2-2	TRBV5-1	-	CASSSGQHTGELFF	TGCGCCAGCAGCTCGGGACAGCACACCGGGGAGCTGTTTTTT
TRBD2	TRBJ2-7	TRBV15	-	CATSRPTPDGRNEQYF	TGTGCCACCAGCAGACCAACACCTGACGGGAGGAACGAGCAGTACTTC
-	TRBJ2-3	TRBV11-2	-	CASKYRASTDTQYF	TGTGCCAGCAAATACAGGGCTAGCACAGATACGCAGTATTTT
TRBD1	TRBJ2-3	TRBV9	-	CASSAGTGGIDTQYF	TGTGCCAGCAGCGCGGGGACAGGGGGCATAGATACGCAGTATTTT
TRBD2	TRBJ2-3	TRBV5-1	-	CASSSSGRVADTQYF	TGCGCCAGCAGCTCAAGCGGGAGGGTCGCAGATACGCAGTATTTT